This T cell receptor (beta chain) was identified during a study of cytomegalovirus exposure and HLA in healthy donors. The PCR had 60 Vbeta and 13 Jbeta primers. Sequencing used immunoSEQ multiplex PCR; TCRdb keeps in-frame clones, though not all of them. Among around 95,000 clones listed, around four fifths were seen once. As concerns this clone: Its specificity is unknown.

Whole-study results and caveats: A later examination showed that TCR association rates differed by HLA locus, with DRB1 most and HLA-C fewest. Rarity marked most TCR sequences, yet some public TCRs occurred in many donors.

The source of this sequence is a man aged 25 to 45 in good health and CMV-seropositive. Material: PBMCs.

This chain's CDR3 is CASSLERGTIQETQYF. The CDR3 coding sequence is TGTGCCAGCAGCTTAGAGCGGGGGACTATCCAAGAGACCCAGTACTTC. J is TRBJ2-5 and V is TRBV7-9, with 8 bases that match TRBD2. With 1 base clipped from V and 1 base from J, the junction kept 5 bases outside the gene matches. The V gene's germline CDR1 is SEHNR and CDR2 FQNEAQ (reference sequence). CDR3 length: 16 residues.